The rows below give T cell receptor beta chains drawn from one sample of a study of blood T cell repertoires in COVID-19. The method was immunoSEQ multiplex PCR; TCRdb's version includes in-frame clones alone and lacks a portion of them. The sample has about 200,000 clones; around 86% are singletons. Sequenced sample: peripheral blood. Receptors were obtained from a woman at least 80 years old with COVID-19, enrolled during active disease. The conserved cysteine and the conserved F or W are not part of the CDR3 here. Fields, in order: V gene, J gene, CDR3 protein.

v_call: TRBV9
j_call: TRBJ2-2
cdr3_aa: ASSVGVAANTGELF

v_call: TRBV6-2/TRBV6-3
j_call: TRBJ2-3
cdr3_aa: ASSWAGGITDTQY

v_call: TRBV2
j_call: TRBJ2-2
cdr3_aa: ASRDGTSGSFTGELF

v_call: TRBV11-2
j_call: TRBJ2-2
cdr3_aa: ASSGLAGGPVGELF

v_call: TRBV3-1/TRBV3-2
j_call: TRBJ1-2
cdr3_aa: ASSQGTGGANYGYT

v_call: TRBV18
j_call: TRBJ2-4
cdr3_aa: ASSPPGREFQNIQY

v_call: TRBV3-1/TRBV3-2
j_call: TRBJ1-5
cdr3_aa: ASSLTGGSNQPQH

v_call: TRBV19
j_call: TRBJ2-5
cdr3_aa: ARYPLGETQY

v_call: TRBV3-1/TRBV3-2
j_call: TRBJ1-2
cdr3_aa: ASSQEAGFRAL

v_call: TRBV3-1/TRBV3-2
j_call: TRBJ1-1
cdr3_aa: ASSQDDRGNTEAF

v_call: TRBV27
j_call: TRBJ2-7
cdr3_aa: ASGIRDSSPSASYEQY